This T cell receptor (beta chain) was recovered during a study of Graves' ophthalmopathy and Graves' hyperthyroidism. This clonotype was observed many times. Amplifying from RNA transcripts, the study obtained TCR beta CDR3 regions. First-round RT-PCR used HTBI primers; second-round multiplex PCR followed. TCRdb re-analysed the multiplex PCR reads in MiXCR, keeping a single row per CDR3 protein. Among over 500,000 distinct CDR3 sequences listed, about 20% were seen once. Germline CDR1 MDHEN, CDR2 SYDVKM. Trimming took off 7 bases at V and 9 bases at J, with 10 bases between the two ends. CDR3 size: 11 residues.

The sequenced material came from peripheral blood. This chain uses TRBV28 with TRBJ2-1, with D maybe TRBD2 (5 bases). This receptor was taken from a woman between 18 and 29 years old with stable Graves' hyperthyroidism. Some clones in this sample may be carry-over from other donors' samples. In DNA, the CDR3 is TGTGCCAGCACCGGGGTGAGTGAGCAGTTCTTC. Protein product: CASTGVSEQFF.